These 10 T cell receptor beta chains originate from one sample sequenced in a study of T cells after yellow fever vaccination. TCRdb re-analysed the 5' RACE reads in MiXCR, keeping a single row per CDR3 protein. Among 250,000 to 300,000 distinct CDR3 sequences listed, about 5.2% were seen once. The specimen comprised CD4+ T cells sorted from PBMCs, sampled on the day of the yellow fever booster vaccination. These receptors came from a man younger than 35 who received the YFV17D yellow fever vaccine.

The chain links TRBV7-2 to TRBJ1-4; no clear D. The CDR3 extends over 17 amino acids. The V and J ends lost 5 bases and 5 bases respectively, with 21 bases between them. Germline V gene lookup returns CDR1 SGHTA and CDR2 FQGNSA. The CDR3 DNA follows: TGTGCCAGCAGCATCGGTCCTTCGAAACCGGGAAATGAAAAACTGTTTTTT. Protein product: CASSIGPSKPGNEKLFF.

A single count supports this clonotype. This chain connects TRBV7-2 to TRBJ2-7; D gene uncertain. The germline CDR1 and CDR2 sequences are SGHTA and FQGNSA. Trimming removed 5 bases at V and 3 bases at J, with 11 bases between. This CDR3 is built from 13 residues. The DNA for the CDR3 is TGTGCCAGCAGCCGTGACGGACGCTACGAGCAGTACGTC. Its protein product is CASSRDGRYEQYV.

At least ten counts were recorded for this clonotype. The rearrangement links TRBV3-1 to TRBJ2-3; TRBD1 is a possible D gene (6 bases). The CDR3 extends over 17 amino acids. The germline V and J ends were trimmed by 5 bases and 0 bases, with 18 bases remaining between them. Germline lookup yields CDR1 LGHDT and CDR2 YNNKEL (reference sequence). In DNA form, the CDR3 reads TGTGCCAGCAGCGCCCGGATCACAGGGACCAGCACAGATACGCAGTATTTT. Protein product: CASSARITGTSTDTQYF.

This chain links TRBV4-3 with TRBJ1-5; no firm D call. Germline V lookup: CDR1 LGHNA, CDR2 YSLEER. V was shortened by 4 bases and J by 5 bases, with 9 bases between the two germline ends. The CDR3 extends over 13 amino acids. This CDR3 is CASSLGVHQPQHF. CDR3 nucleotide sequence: TGCGCCAGCAGCCTTGGGGTTCATCAGCCCCAGCATTTT.

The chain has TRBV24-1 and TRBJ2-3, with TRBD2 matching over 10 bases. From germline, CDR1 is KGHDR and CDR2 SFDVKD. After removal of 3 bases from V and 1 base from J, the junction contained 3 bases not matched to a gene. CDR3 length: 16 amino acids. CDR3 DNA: TGTGCCACCAGTGATCCCGGGACTAGCGGCACAGATACGCAGTATTTT. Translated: CATSDPGTSGTDTQYF.

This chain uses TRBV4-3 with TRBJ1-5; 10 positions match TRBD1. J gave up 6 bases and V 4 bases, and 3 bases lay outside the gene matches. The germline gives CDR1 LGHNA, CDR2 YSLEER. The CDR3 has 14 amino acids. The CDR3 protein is CASSRDRGGQPQHF. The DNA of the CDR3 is TGCGCCAGCAGCCGGGACAGGGGCGGTCAGCCCCAGCATTTT.

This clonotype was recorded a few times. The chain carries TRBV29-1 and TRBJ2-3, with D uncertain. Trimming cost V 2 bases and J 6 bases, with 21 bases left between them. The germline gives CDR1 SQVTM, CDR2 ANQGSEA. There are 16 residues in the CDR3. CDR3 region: CSVEKFGSWYEDTQYF. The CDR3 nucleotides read TGCAGCGTTGAAAAGTTCGGCAGCTGGTATGAGGATACGCAGTATTTT.

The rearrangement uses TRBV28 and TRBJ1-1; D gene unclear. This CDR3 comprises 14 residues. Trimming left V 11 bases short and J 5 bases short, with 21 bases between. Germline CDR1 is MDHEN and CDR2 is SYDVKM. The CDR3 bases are TGTGCCGGCCGCTCCATCCGGGCGCGGACTGAAGCTTTCTTT. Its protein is CAGRSIRARTEAFF.

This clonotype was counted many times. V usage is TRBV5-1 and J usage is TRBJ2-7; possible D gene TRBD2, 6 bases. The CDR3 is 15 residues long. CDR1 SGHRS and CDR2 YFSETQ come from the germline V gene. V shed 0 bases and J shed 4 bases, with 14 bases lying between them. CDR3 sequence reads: CASSLVGARGYEQYF. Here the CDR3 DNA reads TGCGCCAGCAGCTTGGTTGGGGCGCGGGGATACGAGCAGTACTTC. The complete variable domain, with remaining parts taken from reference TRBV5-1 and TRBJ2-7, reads KAGVTQTPRYLIKTRGQQVTLSCSPISGHRSVSWYQQTPGQGLQFLFEYFSETQRNKGNFPGRFSGRQFSNSRSEMNVSTLELGDSALYLCASSLVGARGYEQYFGPGTRLTVT.

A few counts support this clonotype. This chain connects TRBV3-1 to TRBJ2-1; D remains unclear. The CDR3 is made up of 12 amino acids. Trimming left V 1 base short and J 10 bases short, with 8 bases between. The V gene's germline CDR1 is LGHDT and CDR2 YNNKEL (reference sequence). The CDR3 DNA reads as TGTGCCAGCAGCCAAGCCGACTGGGAGCAGTTCTTC. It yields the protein CASSQADWEQFF.